Sequencing of this TCR beta chain was carried out in a study of T-cell reconstitution after alpha-beta-depleted transplantation in children. Study conclusions and caveats: T-cell counts and diversity at one year post-transplant came mainly from newly produced T cells. Expanded graft clones numbering several hundred reportedly gave rise to alpha-beta T cells about two months after transplant. Surviving recipient T cells and thymic progenitors accounted for the high day-60 TCRbeta diversity observed in some patients.

Using unique molecular identifiers, the investigators prepared the TCRbeta library. TCRdb recomputed calls from the PCR reads with MiXCR, one row per CDR3 protein. The sample holds 250,000 or so distinct CDR3 sequences, around 8% seen once. In its sample, this clonotype was seen many times. What it recognizes is unknown. The CDR3 sequence is 16 residues long. Germline V gene sequence: CDR1 SGHRS, CDR2 YFSETQ. J was trimmed by 2 bases and V by 2 bases; bases with no gene match: 6. Source: PBMCs, mostly from graft donor cells, taken 180 days after TCRalphabeta/CD19-depleted stem cell transplant. The V gene is TRBV5-1, the J gene TRBJ2-2; 7 bases match TRBD1. The clonotype comes from a male patient between 10 and 17 years old who had a stem cell transplant for acute lymphoblastic leukemia, so the T cells may come from the graft donor. Written as DNA, the CDR3 is TGCGCCAGCAGCTTCTCCGGGACAGCAAACACCGGGGAGCTGTTTTTT. Amino acid sequence: CASSFSGTANTGELFF. The full variable domain, completed using reference TRBV5-1 and TRBJ2-2, is KAGVTQTPRYLIKTRGQQVTLSCSPISGHRSVSWYQQTPGQGLQFLFEYFSETQRNKGNFPGRFSGRQFSNSRSEMNVSTLELGDSALYLCASSFSGTANTGELFFGEGSRLTVL.